A selection of T cell receptor beta chains follows, all from one sample in a study of response to subunit inactivated influenza vaccine. TCRdb itself ran the RT-PCR reads through MiXCR, one entry per CDR3 protein. The sample yields 800,000 or so distinct CDR3 sequences, approximately 21% seen once. The sample in question was PBMCs from blood, obtained roughly 5 days after vaccination. The receptors stem from a man between 50 and 59 years old who received an inactivated influenza vaccine. Each CDR3 is given with its conserved first and last residue. The D gene is left open where the match is weak. Size is omitted from some rows. Given values are once, few, many or a class for expanded clones.

clone_size: few
d_call: .
j_call: TRBJ2-4
v_call: TRBV29-1
cdr3_nt: TGCAGCGTCGGAGCTGGACCGTATGAGGCCAAAAACATTCAGTACTTC
cdr3_aa: CSVGAGPYEAKNIQYF

clone_size: .
d_call: .
j_call: TRBJ2-3
v_call: TRBV2
cdr3_nt: TGTGCCAGCAGTGATCGGCGAGCCGGCACAGATACGCAGTATTTT
cdr3_aa: CASSDRRAGTDTQYF

clone_size: few
d_call: TRBD1
j_call: TRBJ1-6
v_call: TRBV7-9
cdr3_nt: TGTGCCAGCAGCTCACCGGACAGGGGGAATTCACCCCTCCACTTT
cdr3_aa: CASSSPDRGNSPLHF

clone_size: .
d_call: .
j_call: TRBJ2-1
v_call: TRBV4-1
cdr3_nt: TGCGCCAGCAGCCAATGGCGGAGTTCCTACAATGAGCAGTTCTTC
cdr3_aa: CASSQWRSSYNEQFF

clone_size: .
d_call: TRBD1
j_call: TRBJ2-7
v_call: TRBV28
cdr3_nt: TGTGCCAGCATAGGACAGGCGGCCTACGAGCAGTACTTC
cdr3_aa: CASIGQAAYEQYF

clone_size: once
d_call: TRBD2
j_call: TRBJ2-7
v_call: TRBV5-6
cdr3_nt: TGTGCCAGCAGCTCAAGACTAGCGGGGGGATCAACCGAGCAGTACTTC
cdr3_aa: CASSSRLAGGSTEQYF

clone_size: .
d_call: .
j_call: TRBJ2-1
v_call: TRBV11-2
cdr3_nt: TGTGCCAGCAGCTTAGATCAAGTAGGTTCGGGGAATGAGCAGTTCTTC
cdr3_aa: CASSLDQVGSGNEQFF

clone_size: few
d_call: .
j_call: TRBJ2-3
v_call: TRBV9
cdr3_nt: TGTGCCAGCAGCGTAGGTCTACTTAGCACAGATACGCAGTATTTT
cdr3_aa: CASSVGLLSTDTQYF

clone_size: .
d_call: .
j_call: TRBJ2-5
v_call: TRBV5-1
cdr3_nt: TGCGCCAGCACCACAGGGACCCAAAGAGAGACCCAGTACTTC
cdr3_aa: CASTTGTQRETQYF

clone_size: .
d_call: .
j_call: TRBJ2-3
v_call: TRBV10-3
cdr3_nt: TGTGCCATCAGTGGGGTTGGCTCAGGGGCACTCGGCACAGATACGCAGTATTTT
cdr3_aa: CAISGVGSGALGTDTQYF

clone_size: few
d_call: TRBD2
j_call: TRBJ2-5
v_call: TRBV9
cdr3_nt: TGTGCCAGCAGCGACGGGACTAGCGGGGGGACCCAAGAGACCCAGTACTTC
cdr3_aa: CASSDGTSGGTQETQYF

clone_size: few
d_call: .
j_call: TRBJ2-5
v_call: TRBV4-2
cdr3_nt: TGTGCCAGCAGCCAAAGACCGGGTAATCAAGAGACCCAGTACTTC
cdr3_aa: CASSQRPGNQETQYF

clone_size: .
d_call: TRBD1
j_call: TRBJ1-2
v_call: TRBV28
cdr3_nt: TGTGCCAGCAGTCGCCGGGACAGACTTTCCTATGGCTACACCTTC
cdr3_aa: CASSRRDRLSYGYTF

clone_size: .
d_call: .
j_call: TRBJ1-1
v_call: TRBV25-1
cdr3_nt: TGTGCCAGCTCCCGAGGGGGGTGGGAGACTGAAGCTTTCTTT
cdr3_aa: CASSRGGWETEAFF

clone_size: few
d_call: .
j_call: TRBJ1-2
v_call: TRBV6-1
cdr3_nt: TGTGCCAGCAGTGAAAAAGGAAGGGGCTACACCTTC
cdr3_aa: CASSEKGRGYTF

clone_size: few
d_call: .
j_call: TRBJ1-1
v_call: TRBV25-1
cdr3_nt: TGTGCCAGCAGTGATGGAACAGTAACTGAAGCTTTCTTT
cdr3_aa: CASSDGTVTEAFF

clone_size: few
d_call: .
j_call: TRBJ2-7
v_call: TRBV7-9
cdr3_nt: TGTGCCAGCAGCTTAGTCACGGGGATACACTCCTACGAGCAGTACTTC
cdr3_aa: CASSLVTGIHSYEQYF

clone_size: few
d_call: TRBD2
j_call: TRBJ2-1
v_call: TRBV29-1
cdr3_nt: TGCAGCGTCGGACTAGCGGGGGGGCCCTACAATGAGCAGTTCTTC
cdr3_aa: CSVGLAGGPYNEQFF

clone_size: .
d_call: .
j_call: TRBJ2-7
v_call: TRBV10-3
cdr3_nt: TGTGCCATCAGTGAGACAGGGAAGTGGTACGAGCAGTACTTC
cdr3_aa: CAISETGKWYEQYF

clone_size: .
d_call: TRBD1
j_call: TRBJ2-5
v_call: TRBV29-1
cdr3_nt: TGCAGCGTTCAAGGGACAGGGATTATGGGAGGGCAAGAGACCCAGTACTTC
cdr3_aa: CSVQGTGIMGGQETQYF

clone_size: few
d_call: .
j_call: TRBJ2-2
v_call: TRBV24-1
cdr3_nt: TGTGCCACCAGTTCAGCGGGTGACACCGGGGAGCTGTTTTTT
cdr3_aa: CATSSAGDTGELFF